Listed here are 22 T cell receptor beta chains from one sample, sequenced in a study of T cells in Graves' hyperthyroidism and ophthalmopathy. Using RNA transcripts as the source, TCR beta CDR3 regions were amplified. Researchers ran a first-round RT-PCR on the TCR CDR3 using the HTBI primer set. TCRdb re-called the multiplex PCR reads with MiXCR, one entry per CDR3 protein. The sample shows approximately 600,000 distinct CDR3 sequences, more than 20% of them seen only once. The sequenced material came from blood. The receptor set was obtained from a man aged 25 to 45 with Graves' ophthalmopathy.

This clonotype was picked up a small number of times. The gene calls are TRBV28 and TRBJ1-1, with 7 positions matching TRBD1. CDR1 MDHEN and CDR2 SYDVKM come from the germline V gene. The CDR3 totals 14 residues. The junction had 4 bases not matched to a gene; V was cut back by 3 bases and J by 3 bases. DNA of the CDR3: TGTGCCAGCAGTTTGGGACAGACTCACACTGAAGCTTTCTTT. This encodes CASSLGQTHTEAFF.

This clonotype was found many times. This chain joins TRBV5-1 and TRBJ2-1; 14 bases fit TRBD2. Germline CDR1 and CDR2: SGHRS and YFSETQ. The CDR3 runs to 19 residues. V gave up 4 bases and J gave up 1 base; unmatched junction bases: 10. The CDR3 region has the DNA TGCGCCAGCAGCGAGGGACTAGCGGGAGTGGGTAGATCCTACAATGAGCAGTTCTTC. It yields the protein CASSEGLAGVGRSYNEQFF. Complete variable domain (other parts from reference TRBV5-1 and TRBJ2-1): KAGVTQTPRYLIKTRGQQVTLSCSPISGHRSVSWYQQTPGQGLQFLFEYFSETQRNKGNFPGRFSGRQFSNSRSEMNVSTLELGDSALYLCASSEGLAGVGRSYNEQFFGPGTRLTVL.

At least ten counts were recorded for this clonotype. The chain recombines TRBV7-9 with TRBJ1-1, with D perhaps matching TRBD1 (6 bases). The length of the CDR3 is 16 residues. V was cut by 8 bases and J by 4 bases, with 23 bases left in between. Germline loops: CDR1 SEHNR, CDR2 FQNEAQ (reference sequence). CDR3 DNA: TGTGCCAGCTGGGGACACGCACGGGTGAACGGCACTGAAGCTTTCTTT. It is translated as CASWGHARVNGTEAFF.

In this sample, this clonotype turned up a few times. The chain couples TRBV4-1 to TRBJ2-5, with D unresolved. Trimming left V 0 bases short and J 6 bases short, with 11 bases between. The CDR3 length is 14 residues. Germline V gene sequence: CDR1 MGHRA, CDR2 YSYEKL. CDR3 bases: TGCGCCAGCAGCCAAGAGTTGGCTATTCAGACCCAGTACTTC. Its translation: CASSQELAIQTQYF.

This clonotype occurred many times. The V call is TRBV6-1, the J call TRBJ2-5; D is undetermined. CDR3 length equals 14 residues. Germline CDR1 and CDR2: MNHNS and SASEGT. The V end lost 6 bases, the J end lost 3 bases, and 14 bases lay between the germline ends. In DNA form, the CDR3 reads TGTGCCAGCAGATCCGACTGGTTCGAAGAGACCCAGTACTTC. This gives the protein CASRSDWFEETQYF.

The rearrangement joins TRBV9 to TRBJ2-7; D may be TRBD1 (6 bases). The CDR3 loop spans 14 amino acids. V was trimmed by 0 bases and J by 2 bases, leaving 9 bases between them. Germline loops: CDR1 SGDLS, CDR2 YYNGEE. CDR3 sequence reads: CASSVATGPYEQYF. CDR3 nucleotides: TGTGCCAGCAGCGTAGCAACAGGGCCCTACGAGCAGTACTTC. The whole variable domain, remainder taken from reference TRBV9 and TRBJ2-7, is DSGVTQTPKHLITATGQRVTLRCSPRSGDLSVYWYQQSLDQGLQFLIQYYNGEERAKGNILERFSAQQFPDLHSELNLSSLELGDSALYFCASSVATGPYEQYFGPGTRLTVT.

CDR3 amino acids: CASREDGKNTEAFF. The CDR3 DNA sequence: TGTGCCAGCAGGGAGGACGGTAAGAACACTGAAGCTTTCTTT. The rearrangement joins TRBV28 to TRBJ1-1; D remains ambiguous. The CDR3 length is 14 residues. Germline V CDR1 and CDR2: MDHEN, SYDVKM. Trimming stripped 6 bases from V and 1 base from J, with 12 bases between.

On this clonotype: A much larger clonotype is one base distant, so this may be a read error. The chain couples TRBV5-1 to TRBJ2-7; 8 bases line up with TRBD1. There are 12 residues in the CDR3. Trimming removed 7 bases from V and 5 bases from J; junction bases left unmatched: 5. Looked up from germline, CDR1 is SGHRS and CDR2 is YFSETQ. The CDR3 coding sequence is TGCGCCAGCGCCGGACAGGGCGACGAGCAGTACTTC. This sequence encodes CASAGQGDEQYF.

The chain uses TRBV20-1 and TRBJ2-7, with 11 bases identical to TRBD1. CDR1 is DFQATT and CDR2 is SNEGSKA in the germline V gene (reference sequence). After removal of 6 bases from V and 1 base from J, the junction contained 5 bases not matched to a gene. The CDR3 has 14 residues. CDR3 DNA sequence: TGCAGTGCCGGACAGGGGGCAAGGTCCTACGAGCAGTACTTC. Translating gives CSAGQGARSYEQYF.

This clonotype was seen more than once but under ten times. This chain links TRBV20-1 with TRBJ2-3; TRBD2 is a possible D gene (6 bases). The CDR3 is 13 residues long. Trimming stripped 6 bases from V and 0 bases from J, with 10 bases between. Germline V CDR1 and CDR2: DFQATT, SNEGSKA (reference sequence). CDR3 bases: TGCAGTGCCCCGGGAGCTAGCACAGATACGCAGTATTTT. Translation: CSAPGASTDTQYF.

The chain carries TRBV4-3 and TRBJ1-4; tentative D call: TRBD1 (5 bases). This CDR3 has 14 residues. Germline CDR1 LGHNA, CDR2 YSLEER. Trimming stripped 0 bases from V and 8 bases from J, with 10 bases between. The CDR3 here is CASSQEQEFEKLFF. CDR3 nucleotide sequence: TGCGCCAGCAGCCAAGAACAGGAATTCGAAAAACTGTTTTTT.

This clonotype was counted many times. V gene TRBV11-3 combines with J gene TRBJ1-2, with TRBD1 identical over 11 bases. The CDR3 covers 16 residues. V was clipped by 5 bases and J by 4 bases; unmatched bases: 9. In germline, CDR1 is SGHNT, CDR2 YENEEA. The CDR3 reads CASSPRRDRGGYGYTF. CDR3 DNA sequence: TGTGCCAGCAGCCCCCGCCGGGACAGGGGGGGCTATGGCTACACCTTC.

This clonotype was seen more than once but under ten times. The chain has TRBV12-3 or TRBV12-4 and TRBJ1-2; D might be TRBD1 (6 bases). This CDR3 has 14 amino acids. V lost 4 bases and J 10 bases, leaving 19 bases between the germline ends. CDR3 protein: CASSSTGRGFDYTF. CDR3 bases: TGTGCCAGCAGTTCTACAGGGAGGGGGTTCGACTACACCTTC.

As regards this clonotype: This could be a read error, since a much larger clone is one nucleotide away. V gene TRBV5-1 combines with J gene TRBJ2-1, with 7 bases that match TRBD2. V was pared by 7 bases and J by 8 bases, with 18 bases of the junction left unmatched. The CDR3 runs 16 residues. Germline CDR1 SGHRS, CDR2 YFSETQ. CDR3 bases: TGCGCCAGCGTTCGGGCGCCCGGGAGGCCACACGATGAGCAGTTCTTC. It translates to CASVRAPGRPHDEQFF.

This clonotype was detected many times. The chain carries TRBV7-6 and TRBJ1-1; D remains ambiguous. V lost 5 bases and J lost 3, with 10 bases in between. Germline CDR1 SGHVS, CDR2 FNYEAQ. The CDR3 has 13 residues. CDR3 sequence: CASSITRYTEAFF. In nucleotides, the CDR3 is TGTGCCAGCAGCATAACCCGGTACACTGAAGCTTTCTTT.

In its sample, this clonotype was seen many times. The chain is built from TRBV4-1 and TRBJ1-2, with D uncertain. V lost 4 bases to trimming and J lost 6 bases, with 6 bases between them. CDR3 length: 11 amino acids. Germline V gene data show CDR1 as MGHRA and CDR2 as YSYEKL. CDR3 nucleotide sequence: TGCGCCAGCAGCCTAGGGAATGGCTACACCTTC. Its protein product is CASSLGNGYTF.

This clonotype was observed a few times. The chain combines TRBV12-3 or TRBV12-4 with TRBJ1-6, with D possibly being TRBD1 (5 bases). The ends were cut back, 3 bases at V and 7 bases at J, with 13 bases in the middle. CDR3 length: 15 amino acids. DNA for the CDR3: TGTGCCAGCAGTTTGGGGGGTCACGGGAATTCACCCCTCCACTTT. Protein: CASSLGGHGNSPLHF.

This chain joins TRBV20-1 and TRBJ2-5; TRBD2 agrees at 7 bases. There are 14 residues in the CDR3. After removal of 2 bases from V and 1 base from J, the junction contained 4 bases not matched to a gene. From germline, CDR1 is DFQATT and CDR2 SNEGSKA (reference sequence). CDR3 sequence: CSARQREIQETQYF. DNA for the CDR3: TGCAGTGCTAGACAGCGGGAAATCCAAGAGACCCAGTACTTC.

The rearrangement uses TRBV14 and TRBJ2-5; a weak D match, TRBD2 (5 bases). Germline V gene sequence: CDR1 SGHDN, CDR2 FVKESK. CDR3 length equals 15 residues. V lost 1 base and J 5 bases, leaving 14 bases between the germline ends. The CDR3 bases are TGTGCCAGCAGCCAAGGCGGCGGGTTCGCCGAGACCCAGTACTTC. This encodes CASSQGGGFAETQYF.

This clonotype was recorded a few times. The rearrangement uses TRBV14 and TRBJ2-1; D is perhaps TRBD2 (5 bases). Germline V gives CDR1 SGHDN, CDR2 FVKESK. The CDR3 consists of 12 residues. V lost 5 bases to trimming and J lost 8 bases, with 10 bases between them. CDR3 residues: CASSSTRYEQFF. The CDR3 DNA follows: TGTGCCAGCAGCTCCACTAGATATGAGCAGTTCTTC.

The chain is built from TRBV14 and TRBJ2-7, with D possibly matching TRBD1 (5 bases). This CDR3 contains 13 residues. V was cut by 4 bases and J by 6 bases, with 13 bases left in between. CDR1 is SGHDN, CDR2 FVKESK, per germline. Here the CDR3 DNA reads TGTGCCAGCAGCCCACGGGCAGGGTCCGAGCAGTACTTC. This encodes CASSPRAGSEQYF.

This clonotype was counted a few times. CDR3 region: CSALRDGLSSYEQYF. CDR3 sequence (DNA): TGCAGTGCTTTACGCGACGGACTATCATCCTACGAGCAGTACTTC. This sequence joins TRBV20-1 and TRBJ2-7, with D possibly TRBD2 on 6 matching bases. The V end lost 5 bases, the J end lost 1 base, and 18 bases lay between the germline ends. The germline gives CDR1 DFQATT, CDR2 SNEGSKA (reference sequence). The CDR3 sequence is 15 residues long.